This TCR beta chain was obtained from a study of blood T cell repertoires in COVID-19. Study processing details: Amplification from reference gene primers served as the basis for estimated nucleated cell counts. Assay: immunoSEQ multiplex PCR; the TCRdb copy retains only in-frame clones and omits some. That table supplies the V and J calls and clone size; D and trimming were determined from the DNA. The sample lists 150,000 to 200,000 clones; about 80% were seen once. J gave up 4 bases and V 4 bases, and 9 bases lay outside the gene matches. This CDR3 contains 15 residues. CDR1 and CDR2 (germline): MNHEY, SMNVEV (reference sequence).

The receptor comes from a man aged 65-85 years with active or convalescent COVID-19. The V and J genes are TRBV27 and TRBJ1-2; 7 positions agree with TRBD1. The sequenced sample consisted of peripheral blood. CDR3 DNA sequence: TGTGCCAGCAGTTACGACCCGCAGGGGGGCTATGGCTACACCTTC. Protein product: CASSYDPQGGYGYTF.